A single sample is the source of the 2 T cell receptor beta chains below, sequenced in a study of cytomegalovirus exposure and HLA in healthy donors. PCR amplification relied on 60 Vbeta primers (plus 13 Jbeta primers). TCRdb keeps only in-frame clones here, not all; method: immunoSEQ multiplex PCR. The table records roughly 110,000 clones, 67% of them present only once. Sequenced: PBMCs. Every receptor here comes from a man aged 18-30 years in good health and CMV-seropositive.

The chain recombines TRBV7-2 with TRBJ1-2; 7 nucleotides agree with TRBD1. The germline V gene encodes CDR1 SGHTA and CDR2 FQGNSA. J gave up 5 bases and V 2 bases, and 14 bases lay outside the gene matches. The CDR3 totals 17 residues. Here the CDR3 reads CASSLSTHQGDQYGYTF. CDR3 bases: TGTGCCAGCAGCTTAAGTACCCACCAGGGGGACCAATATGGCTACACCTTC.

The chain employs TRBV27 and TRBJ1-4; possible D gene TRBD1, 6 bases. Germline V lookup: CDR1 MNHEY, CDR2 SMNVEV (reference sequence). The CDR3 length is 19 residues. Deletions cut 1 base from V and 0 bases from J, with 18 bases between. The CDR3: CASSLFPPGQIATNEKLFF. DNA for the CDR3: TGTGCCAGCAGTTTATTCCCCCCCGGACAGATTGCAACTAATGAAAAACTGTTTTTT.